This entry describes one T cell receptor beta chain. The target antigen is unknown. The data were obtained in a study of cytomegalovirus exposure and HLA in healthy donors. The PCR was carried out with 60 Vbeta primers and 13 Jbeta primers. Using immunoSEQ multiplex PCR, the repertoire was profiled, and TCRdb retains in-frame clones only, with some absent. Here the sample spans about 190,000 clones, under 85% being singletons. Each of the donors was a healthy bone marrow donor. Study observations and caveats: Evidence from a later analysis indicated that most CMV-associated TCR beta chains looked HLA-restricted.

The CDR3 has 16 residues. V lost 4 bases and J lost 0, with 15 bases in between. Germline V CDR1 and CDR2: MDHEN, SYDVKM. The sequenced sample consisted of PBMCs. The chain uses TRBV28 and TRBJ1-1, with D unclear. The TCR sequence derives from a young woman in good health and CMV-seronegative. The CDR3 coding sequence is TGTGCCAGCAGTTCGCCCTCCCGGTCGGTGAACACTGAAGCTTTCTTT. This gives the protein CASSSPSRSVNTEAFF.